The 19 T cell receptor beta chains listed next were all sequenced from one sample in a study of T cells in Graves' hyperthyroidism and ophthalmopathy. Using RNA transcripts as the source, TCR beta CDR3 regions were amplified. Carried out on the TCR CDR3, a first-round RT-PCR used the HTBI primer set. TCRdb re-called the multiplex PCR reads through MiXCR, storing one row per CDR3 protein. The sample includes roughly 380,000 distinct CDR3 sequences, about a fifth of them seen just once. The sequenced sample was blood. The origin of the receptors is a young woman with Graves' hyperthyroidism.

This clonotype was detected ten times or more. The chain recombines TRBV12-3 or TRBV12-4 with TRBJ2-2; perhaps TRBD1 as D (6 bases). CDR3 length equals 13 residues. Trimming took off 6 bases at V and 7 bases at J, with 12 bases between the two ends. The CDR3 nucleotides are TGTGCCAGCAGCCAACAGGGTAACGGGGAGCTGTTTTTT. This translates into CASSQQGNGELFF.

This clonotype was counted between two and nine times. The gene calls are TRBV5-1 and TRBJ1-5; tentatively, D is TRBD1 (5 bases). Trimming removed 4 bases at V and 6 bases at J, with 11 bases between. The CDR3 totals 13 residues. CDR1 SGHRS and CDR2 YFSETQ come from the germline V gene. CDR3 nucleotides: TGCGCCAGCAGCCCCTTAGGGGTTCAGCCCCAGCATTTT. Its translation: CASSPLGVQPQHF.

This clonotype was found many times. The rearrangement uses TRBV6-5 and TRBJ1-5; 8 nucleotides align to TRBD1. The V segment lost 6 bases and the J segment 2 bases; nucleotides outside the gene matches: 6. Germline values: CDR1 MNHEY, CDR2 SVGAGI. This CDR3 contains 15 residues. DNA for the CDR3: TGTGCCAGCAGACGGGACAGGAGAGGCAATCAGCCCCAGCATTTT. Its translation is CASRRDRRGNQPQHF.

The J gene is TRBJ1-2, the V gene TRBV6-1; 7 positions match TRBD1. The junction had 5 bases not matched to a gene; V was cut back by 6 bases and J by 4 bases. The germline gives CDR1 MNHNS, CDR2 SASEGT. The CDR3 is made up of 13 amino acids. The CDR3 DNA reads TGTGCCAGCAGAAGACAGGGTCCCTATGGCTACACCTTC. Its translation is CASRRQGPYGYTF.

This clonotype was picked up many times. Germline and junction disagree at one end, which may indicate a read error. The V and J genes are TRBV5-1 and TRBJ1-1; D is possibly TRBD1 (6 bases). CDR3 length: 14 amino acids. The germline V gene encodes CDR1 SGHRS and CDR2 YFSETQ. In nucleotides, the CDR3 is TGTGCCAGCAGTCTACAGGGTATGGACACTGAAGCTTTCTTT. Amino acids: CASSLQGMDTEAFF.

This clonotype was detected ten times or more. V gene TRBV20-1 combines with J gene TRBJ1-1; possibly TRBD1 for D (6 bases). The CDR3 is made up of 14 amino acids. Trimming took 4 bases from V and 10 from J, leaving 22 bases between them. CDR1 and CDR2 (germline): DFQATT, SNEGSKA (reference sequence). CDR3 loop: CSAKAATGASVAFF. The CDR3 DNA reads as TGCAGTGCTAAGGCTGCCACGGGGGCCTCGGTAGCTTTCTTT.

The V gene is TRBV7-2, the J gene TRBJ2-1; D is unclear. V lost 5 bases to trimming and J lost 9 bases, with 14 bases between them. The CDR3 length is 13 residues. Germline lookup yields CDR1 SGHTA and CDR2 FQGNSA. The chain's CDR3 is CASSPYLRVEQFF. The CDR3 bases are TGTGCCAGCAGCCCGTACCTCCGGGTTGAGCAGTTCTTC. Drawing the rest from reference TRBV7-2 and TRBJ2-1, the complete variable domain is GAGVSQSPSNKVTEKGKDVELRCDPISGHTALYWYRQSLGQGLEFLIYFQGNSAPDKSGLPSDRFSAERTGGSVSTLTIQRTQQEDSAVYLCASSPYLRVEQFFGPGTRLTVL.

A remark on this clonotype: A much bigger clone sits one base away, suggesting this may be a read error. The chain couples TRBV12-3 or TRBV12-4 to TRBJ1-5; TRBD1 matches 8 bases. The CDR3 consists of 13 residues. CDR3 DNA sequence: TGTGCCAGCGGTGACAGGGGTAGCCAGCCCAAGCATTTT. The encoded protein is CASGDRGSQPKHF.

This clonotype has at least ten counts. This chain uses TRBV12-5 with TRBJ2-2; D remains unclear. In germline, CDR1 is LGHNT, CDR2 FRNRAP. V dropped 6 bases and J dropped 6 bases, with 23 bases sitting between them. The CDR3 sequence is 17 residues long. CDR3 amino acids: CASGLMLGRFRAGELFF. Written as DNA, the CDR3 is TGTGCTAGTGGCTTGATGCTCGGACGGTTTCGAGCCGGGGAGCTGTTTTTT.

This clonotype was counted at least ten times. The chain couples TRBV7-3 to TRBJ2-7; the D is unclear. CDR1 SGHTA and CDR2 FQGTGA come from the germline V gene. The CDR3 consists of 13 residues. V was shortened by 1 base and J by 6 bases, with 10 bases between the two germline ends. CDR3 DNA: TGTGCCAGCAGCTTAAGTTCCTGGGCCGAGCAGTACTTC. The encoded protein is CASSLSSWAEQYF.

This clonotype was found many times. The genes are TRBV10-3 and TRBJ2-7; D not certain. In germline, CDR1 is ENHRY, CDR2 SYGVKD. Trimming pared 0 bases from V and 5 bases from J, leaving 11 bases between. The CDR3 contains 14 residues. The CDR3 sequence: CAISESEQPNEQYF. The CDR3 DNA follows: TGTGCCATCAGTGAGTCAGAACAGCCAAACGAGCAGTACTTC.

This clonotype has a count of ten or more. This sequence joins TRBV11-2 and TRBJ1-1; D might be TRBD1 (6 bases). CDR1 is SGHAT, CDR2 FQNNGV, per germline. Between the trimmed V and J ends, which lost 1 base and 4 bases, there was a span of 13 bases. This CDR3 has 15 residues. The CDR3 loop reads CASSLGKGGVTEAFF. CDR3 in DNA: TGTGCCAGCAGCTTAGGAAAGGGGGGAGTCACTGAAGCTTTCTTT. Full variable domain (rest looked up from reference TRBV11-2 and TRBJ1-1): EAGVAQSPRYKIIEKRQSVAFWCNPISGHATLYWYQQILGQGPKLLIQFQNNGVVDDSQLPKDRFSAERLKGVDSTLKIQPAKLEDSAVYLCASSLGKGGVTEAFFGQGTRLTVV.

There are many counts of this clonotype. CDR3 DNA: TGTGCCAGCAGCTTCGGGGGGGGACTCCAAGAGACCCAGTACTTC. It encodes CASSFGGGLQETQYF. The rearrangement uses TRBV7-3 and TRBJ2-5, with TRBD2 matching 8 bases. The V segment lost 3 bases and the J segment 1 base; nucleotides outside the gene matches: 4. Germline V gene data show CDR1 as SGHTA and CDR2 as FQGTGA. CDR3 size: 15 residues.

This chain uses TRBV11-3 with TRBJ2-7, with D perhaps TRBD1 (6 bases). There are 14 residues in the CDR3. Trimming took 0 bases from V and 5 from J, leaving 11 bases between them. CDR1 and CDR2 (germline): SGHNT, YENEEA. CDR3 coding DNA: TGTGCCAGCAGCTTAGACCCAGGGGTGAACGAGCAGTACTTC. It specifies CASSLDPGVNEQYF.

This sequence joins TRBV19 and TRBJ1-6, with D possibly matching TRBD1 (5 bases). The germline V and J ends were trimmed by 10 bases and 6 bases, with 16 bases remaining between them. The V gene's germline CDR1 is LNHDA and CDR2 SQIVND (reference sequence). The CDR3 has 14 amino acids. The CDR3 DNA follows: TGTGCCACCTCGGGACTGGGGGGTAATTCACCCCTCCACTTT. Its protein is CATSGLGGNSPLHF.

This clonotype was counted at least ten times. The V and J genes are TRBV18 and TRBJ1-1; 7 positions agree with TRBD1. Germline V gene lookup returns CDR1 KGHSH and CDR2 LQKENI. The CDR3 extends over 11 amino acids. After removal of 10 bases from V and 8 bases from J, the junction contained 7 bases not matched to a gene. CDR3 protein: CATSGGGEAFF. The CDR3 region has the DNA TGTGCCACCTCGGGAGGGGGCGAAGCTTTCTTT.

This clonotype has a count of ten or more. The V call is TRBV20-1, the J call TRBJ1-2; no firm D call. The CDR3 consists of 13 residues. Germline loops: CDR1 DFQATT, CDR2 SNEGSKA (reference sequence). Trimming cost V 0 bases and J 7 bases, with 12 bases left between them. CDR3: CSARDPAGLGYTF. CDR3 DNA sequence: TGCAGTGCTAGAGATCCGGCAGGCCTTGGCTACACCTTC.

The chain joins TRBV12-3 or TRBV12-4 to TRBJ1-5; D is perhaps TRBD1 (5 bases). The V and J ends lost 3 bases and 6 bases respectively, with 12 bases between them. This CDR3 has 14 amino acids. The CDR3: CASSFSGRGQPQHF. In DNA form, the CDR3 reads TGTGCCAGCAGTTTCTCGGGGCGAGGTCAGCCCCAGCATTTT.

This clonotype was counted ten times or more. The chain is built from TRBV2 and TRBJ2-7, with a weak D call TRBD1 (5 bases). CDR1 is SNHLY, CDR2 FYNNEI, per germline. Trimming removed 4 bases from V and 0 bases from J, with 10 bases in between. This CDR3 is 14 amino acids long. The CDR3 bases are TGTGCCAGCAGTGCCTTGACAGACTCCTACGAGCAGTACTTC. Protein: CASSALTDSYEQYF.